A selection of T cell receptor beta chains follows, all from one sample in a study of T cells in Graves' hyperthyroidism and ophthalmopathy. One entry per CDR3 protein, called by TCRdb with MiXCR from the multiplex PCR reads. The sample lists some 370,000 distinct CDR3 sequences, around 15% occurring once. Sequenced material: blood. The receptors shown here come from a man in his fifties or sixties with Graves' ophthalmopathy. Both conserved end residues are part of each CDR3. Each record gives: V gene, clone size, D gene, J gene, CDR3 length, CDR3 protein, CDR3 DNA. A D gene is named only where the DNA matches it firmly. Clone size is shown for a subset of rows, as once, few, many or a class of expanded clone.

TRBV7-9	many	TRBD2	TRBJ2-1	15	CASSQRPGLVGEQFF	TGTGCCAGCAGCCAACGACCGGGACTAGTCGGTGAGCAGTTCTTC
TRBV7-2	many	TRBD2	TRBJ2-3	14	CAGKLAGYTDTQYF	TGTGCCGGGAAACTAGCGGGTTACACAGATACGCAGTATTTT
TRBV12-3/TRBV12-4	many	NA	TRBJ2-3	15	CASSYMSSSTDTQYF	TGTGCCAGCAGTTACATGAGCAGTAGCACAGATACGCAGTATTTT
TRBV5-1	few	NA	TRBJ1-3	14	CASSYESTGNTIYF	TGCGCCAGCAGCTACGAGAGTACTGGAAACACCATATATTTT
TRBV29-1	NA	TRBD1	TRBJ2-4	16	CSVESGTGDPKNIQYF	TGCAGCGTTGAATCCGGGACAGGGGACCCCAAAAACATTCAGTACTTC
TRBV7-9	few	TRBD1	TRBJ2-5	15	CASSPMYRGQETQYF	TGTGCCAGCAGCCCGATGTACAGGGGGCAAGAGACCCAGTACTTC
TRBV9	few	NA	TRBJ2-3	15	CASSVGGTGIDTQYF	TGTGCCAGCAGCGTAGGAGGGACGGGGATAGATACGCAGTATTTT
TRBV6-1	many	NA	TRBJ2-1	13	CASRHTRYNEQFF	TGTGCCAGCAGACACACTAGATACAATGAGCAGTTCTTC
TRBV7-6	many	TRBD2	TRBJ2-1	16	CASSLDGGRRYNEQFF	TGTGCCAGCAGCTTAGATGGCGGGAGGCGATACAATGAGCAGTTCTTC
TRBV11-2	many	NA	TRBJ2-7	14	CASSFPGLSYEQYF	TGTGCCAGCAGCTTCCCGGGACTCTCCTACGAGCAGTACTTC
TRBV7-9	many	TRBD2	TRBJ2-1	14	CASTGTSGSNEQFF	TGTGCCAGCACCGGGACTAGCGGGAGTAATGAGCAGTTCTTC
TRBV11-2	few	TRBD2	TRBJ2-7	15	CASSLVSGTDYEQYF	TGTGCCAGCAGCTTAGTTAGCGGGACTGATTACGAGCAGTACTTC
TRBV6-2/TRBV6-3	few	NA	TRBJ2-6	16	CASSAVNLAGANVLTF	TGTGCCAGCAGTGCTGTTAATTTAGCCGGGGCCAACGTCCTGACTTTC
TRBV7-2	many	TRBD1	TRBJ2-3	15	CASSLGTGPTDTQYF	TGTGCCAGCAGCTTAGGGACAGGGCCCACAGATACGCAGTATTTT
TRBV6-1	NA	TRBD1	TRBJ1-3	16	CASSERAGGSGNTIYF	TGTGCCAGCAGTGAAAGGGCAGGGGGCTCTGGAAACACCATATATTTT
TRBV5-1	NA	NA	TRBJ2-5	14	CASSPGTSRETQYF	TGCGCCAGCAGCCCTGGGACGAGCCGAGAGACCCAGTACTTC
TRBV3-1	many	NA	TRBJ2-7	12	CASSQYRREQYF	TGTGCCAGCAGCCAATATCGTCGGGAGCAGTACTTC
TRBV4-1	NA	NA	TRBJ1-6	16	CASSQDSRGPNSPLHF	TGCGCCAGCAGCCAAGATAGTAGGGGACCCAATTCACCCCTCCACTTT
TRBV18	many	NA	TRBJ2-1	13	CASSPSGNREQFF	TGTGCCAGCTCACCGTCGGGCAACCGAGAGCAGTTCTTC
TRBV5-1	many	TRBD2	TRBJ2-3	16	CASSVGLAGATDTQYF	TGCGCCAGCAGCGTGGGACTAGCGGGGGCCACAGATACGCAGTATTTT
TRBV19	few	TRBD1	TRBJ1-5	15	CASRKGTALTDTQHF	TGTGCCAGTAGAAAAGGGACAGCCCTCACAGATACGCAGCATTTT
TRBV5-1	many	NA	TRBJ2-7	13	CASRLSGSNEQYF	TGCGCCAGCAGACTAAGCGGGTCCAACGAGCAGTACTTC
TRBV15	many	NA	TRBJ2-7	13	CATSKGRTYEQYF	TGTGCCACCAGCAAGGGCAGAACCTACGAGCAGTACTTC
TRBV12-3/TRBV12-4	NA	NA	TRBJ1-3	12	CASSTASNTIYF	TGTGCCAGCAGTACCGCTTCGAACACCATATATTTT
TRBV7-3	many	TRBD2	TRBJ2-1	16	CASSLIAGASYNEQFF	TGTGCCAGCAGCTTAATAGCGGGAGCGTCCTACAATGAGCAGTTCTTC
TRBV2	many	NA	TRBJ2-1	12	CASSFRGNEQFF	TGTGCCAGCAGCTTTCGAGGGAATGAGCAGTTCTTC
TRBV29-1	few	NA	TRBJ1-1	14	CSVEEVWKNTEAFF	TGCAGCGTTGAAGAAGTTTGGAAGAACACTGAAGCTTTCTTT
TRBV15	NA	TRBD1	TRBJ1-1	16	CATTTPGGISHTEAFF	TGTGCCACCACAACCCCAGGGGGCATAAGTCACACTGAAGCTTTCTTT
TRBV10-3	many	NA	TRBJ2-1	14	CAISPYRDVDEQFF	TGTGCCATCAGCCCCTATCGGGACGTTGATGAGCAGTTCTTC